The source of this T cell receptor (beta chain) is a study of STAT3 mutations in large granular lymphocyte leukemia. Study context: More than half of T-LGLL patients received immunosuppressive therapy.

Points from the study as a whole: In T-cell large granular lymphocyte leukemia, about half of patients showed multiple immunodominant subclonotypes.

Only in-frame clones appear in the TCRdb table, and some are missing; sequencing was by immunoSEQ multiplex PCR. Of roughly 46,000 clones listed, roughly 81% are singletons. Concerning this clone: The antigen is unknown.

The sequence came from a human donor with T large granular lymphocyte leukemia. Some clones in this sample may be carry-over from other donors' samples. The sequenced sample was PBMCs.

The DNA of the CDR3 is TGTGCCAGCTCACCATTGGAGGGGACTTACCTTGGCGCTTTCTTT. It is translated as CASSPLEGTYLGAFF. V gene TRBV18 combines with J gene TRBJ1-1; a weak D match, TRBD1 (5 bases). The CDR3 has 15 residues. The germline CDR1 and CDR2 sequences are KGHSH and LQKENI. V gave up 2 bases and J gave up 11 bases, with 21 bases separating them.